The sequence of this T cell receptor (beta chain) was determined in a study of regulatory T cells in long-lasting Graves disease. As for this clonotype: Antigen: not known.

The CDR3 loop spans 15 amino acids. Trimming left V 1 base short and J 9 bases short, with 13 bases between. CDR1 SGHVS and CDR2 FNYEAQ come from the germline V gene. Whole-study results and caveats: Favored usage of TRBV28, TRBJ1-2 and TRBJ2-5 was recorded in persistent disease. Persistent patients had more shared public clonotypes (about 2,700) than new patients (about 920).

HTBI primers from iRepertoire and Arm-PCR of CDR3 regions yielded the TCR beta libraries. Methods used by the authors: Across the samples, identification revealed just over 60 TRBV and more than 11 TRBJ segments. Using its own MiXCR run on the multiplex PCR reads, TCRdb lists one record per CDR3 protein. The V and J calls follow TCRdb's processing rather than the paper's. The sample records around 400,000 distinct CDR3 sequences, more than 20% being singletons. Time point indicated: persistent/refractory GD, antithyroid drugs over 5 years with positive TRAb. Researchers made the TCR library from RNA that was extracted from PBMCs. Each of the patients was recruited from an endocrinology department situated in Xi'an, China.

V usage is TRBV7-6 and J usage is TRBJ1-6; D remains ambiguous. The TCR was taken from a woman aged 40 to 50 with Graves disease. Here the sequenced sample was peripheral blood mononuclear cells (PBMCs), taken when the disease was refractory, from a patient treated with antithyroid drugs. The CDR3 loop reads CASSLEADISSPLHF. CDR3 in DNA: TGTGCCAGCAGCTTAGAGGCCGATATAAGTTCACCCCTCCACTTT.